This is a list of T cell receptor beta chains from one sample in a study of shared clonotypes between healthy human individuals. Produced via immunoSEQ multiplex PCR; TCRdb's table is partial and in-frame only. The sample gives 950,000 to 1,200,000 clones, around three quarters of which show up once; 0.89% is in the top ten. Sequenced material: memory CD4+ T cells from PBMCs. The receptors derive from a man aged 18 to 30 in good health. Some clones in this sample may be carry-over from other donors' samples. The CDR3 runs from the conserved cysteine through the conserved F or W. The D gene is left open where the match is weak. Some rows have no size entry. The others give once, few or many, or a class for an expanded clone.

d_gene: NA
len: 15
j_gene: TRBJ1-2
v_gene: TRBV6-1
abundance: many
CDR3nt: TGTGCCAGCAAAAAAGACAGGACAGCTAACTATGGCTACACCTTC
CDR3aa: CASKKDRTANYGYTF

d_gene: NA
len: 15
j_gene: TRBJ2-5
v_gene: TRBV19
abundance: NA
CDR3nt: TGTGCCAGTGCCCAAAGGGGGGCTGGTCAAGAGACCCAGTACTTC
CDR3aa: CASAQRGAGQETQYF

d_gene: NA
len: 12
j_gene: TRBJ1-1
v_gene: TRBV6-6
abundance: once
CDR3nt: TGTGCCAGCAGTTATATGAACACTGAAGCTTTCTTT
CDR3aa: CASSYMNTEAFF

d_gene: TRBD1
len: 14
j_gene: TRBJ1-4
v_gene: TRBV18
abundance: NA
CDR3nt: TGTGCCAGCTCGAGGACAGGGGATTCTGAAAAACTGTTTTTT
CDR3aa: CASSRTGDSEKLFF

d_gene: TRBD1
len: 13
j_gene: TRBJ2-7
v_gene: TRBV9
abundance: NA
CDR3nt: TGTGCCAGCAGCGCCCGACAGGGGCGGGAGCAGTACTTC
CDR3aa: CASSARQGREQYF

d_gene: NA
len: 15
j_gene: TRBJ1-4
v_gene: TRBV5-5
abundance: once
CDR3nt: TGTGCCAGCAGCTTGGCTCCGGGGTCTAATGAAAAACTGTTTTTT
CDR3aa: CASSLAPGSNEKLFF

d_gene: TRBD1
len: 15
j_gene: TRBJ1-1
v_gene: TRBV10-3
abundance: NA
CDR3nt: TGTGCCATCAGTGACCCTAGACAGGGCCGTCCTGAAGCTTTCTTT
CDR3aa: CAISDPRQGRPEAFF

d_gene: NA
len: 13
j_gene: TRBJ2-5
v_gene: TRBV19
abundance: NA
CDR3nt: TGTGCCAGTAGTCTCAGGGGTCAAGAGACCCAGTACTTC
CDR3aa: CASSLRGQETQYF

d_gene: TRBD2
len: 15
j_gene: TRBJ2-1
v_gene: TRBV5-1
abundance: once
CDR3nt: TGCGCCAGCAGCATAGCTAGCGGAAACTACAATGAGCAGTTCTTC
CDR3aa: CASSIASGNYNEQFF

d_gene: TRBD1
len: 16
j_gene: TRBJ1-2
v_gene: TRBV5-4
abundance: NA
CDR3nt: TGTGCCAGCAGCCTATCCGGGACAGCTCACTCCTATGGCTACACCTTC
CDR3aa: CASSLSGTAHSYGYTF

d_gene: NA
len: 16
j_gene: TRBJ1-4
v_gene: TRBV5-1
abundance: once
CDR3nt: TGCGCCAGCAGCTTGGCGCCTACAACAACTAATGAAAAACTGTTTTTT
CDR3aa: CASSLAPTTTNEKLFF

d_gene: TRBD2
len: 13
j_gene: TRBJ2-1
v_gene: TRBV6-1
abundance: NA
CDR3nt: TGTGCCAGCAGACTAGCGGGAAACAATGAGCAGTTCTTC
CDR3aa: CASRLAGNNEQFF

d_gene: NA
len: 14
j_gene: TRBJ1-1
v_gene: TRBV5-1
abundance: once
CDR3nt: TGCGCCAGCAGCCCTAGCCCCGGGACCGATGAAGCTTTCTTT
CDR3aa: CASSPSPGTDEAFF

d_gene: TRBD1
len: 15
j_gene: TRBJ2-7
v_gene: TRBV27
abundance: NA
CDR3nt: TGTGCCAGCAGTTTACGAAGGACAGGGGGCTACGAGCAGTACTTC
CDR3aa: CASSLRRTGGYEQYF

d_gene: TRBD2
len: 17
j_gene: TRBJ2-5
v_gene: TRBV5-1
abundance: once
CDR3nt: TGCGCCAGCAGCGTTAGGATGGGACTAGCGGGAACGGAGACCCAGTACTTC
CDR3aa: CASSVRMGLAGTETQYF

d_gene: NA
len: 15
j_gene: TRBJ2-7
v_gene: TRBV5-1
abundance: NA
CDR3nt: TGCGCCAGCAGCTTTAGGCAGGGTAGGTCCTACGAGCAGTACTTC
CDR3aa: CASSFRQGRSYEQYF

d_gene: NA
len: 14
j_gene: TRBJ2-5
v_gene: TRBV5-1
abundance: NA
CDR3nt: TGCGCCAGCAGCTTCAATAACGGCCAAGAGACCCAGTACTTC
CDR3aa: CASSFNNGQETQYF

d_gene: NA
len: 14
j_gene: TRBJ1-3
v_gene: TRBV28
abundance: NA
CDR3nt: TGTGCCAGCAGTGTACAGGGAACTGGAAACACCATATATTTT
CDR3aa: CASSVQGTGNTIYF

d_gene: NA
len: 16
j_gene: TRBJ1-3
v_gene: TRBV9
abundance: NA
CDR3nt: TGTGCCAGCAGCGATCACGGGGGCAGGGAAGGAAACACCATATATTTT
CDR3aa: CASSDHGGREGNTIYF

d_gene: NA
len: 12
j_gene: TRBJ2-3
v_gene: TRBV2
abundance: NA
CDR3nt: TGTGCCAGCAGTGCCCAGACAGATACGCAGTATTTT
CDR3aa: CASSAQTDTQYF

d_gene: TRBD1
len: 17
j_gene: TRBJ2-7
v_gene: TRBV28
abundance: NA
CDR3nt: TGTGCCAGCAGTTTGTGGACAGGCACCGGGGACTCCTACGAGCAGTACTTC
CDR3aa: CASSLWTGTGDSYEQYF

d_gene: NA
len: 13
j_gene: TRBJ1-5
v_gene: TRBV28
abundance: NA
CDR3nt: TGTGCCAGCAGTCGAGGGCTCAATCAGCCCCAGCATTTT
CDR3aa: CASSRGLNQPQHF

d_gene: TRBD1
len: 16
j_gene: TRBJ2-7
v_gene: TRBV5-4
abundance: NA
CDR3nt: TGTGCCAGCAGCCCGAGGTCCGGGACAGGTGCTGTCGAGCAGTACTTC
CDR3aa: CASSPRSGTGAVEQYF

d_gene: NA
len: 12
j_gene: TRBJ1-2
v_gene: TRBV28
abundance: NA
CDR3nt: TGTGCCAGCAGTTGGACTGACTATGGCTACACCTTC
CDR3aa: CASSWTDYGYTF

d_gene: NA
len: 14
j_gene: TRBJ1-2
v_gene: TRBV28
abundance: NA
CDR3nt: TGTGCCAGCAGTTTGTGGCAGCAGAACTATGGCTACACCTTC
CDR3aa: CASSLWQQNYGYTF

d_gene: NA
len: 16
j_gene: TRBJ2-5
v_gene: TRBV21-1
abundance: NA
CDR3nt: NA
CDR3aa: CASSKAVGGGAETQYF

d_gene: NA
len: 15
j_gene: TRBJ2-3
v_gene: TRBV6-4
abundance: NA
CDR3nt: TGTGCCAGCAGTGAAGGAGGGAGCGGCACAGATACGCAGTATTTT
CDR3aa: CASSEGGSGTDTQYF

d_gene: NA
len: 13
j_gene: TRBJ2-7
v_gene: TRBV9
abundance: NA
CDR3nt: TGTGCCAGCAGCGTGGGACTTAACTACGAGCAGTACTTC
CDR3aa: CASSVGLNYEQYF

d_gene: TRBD2
len: 19
j_gene: TRBJ2-6
v_gene: TRBV19
abundance: NA
CDR3nt: TGTGCCAGTAGTTCCCGGACTAGCGGCTCGACATCTGGGGCCAACGTCCTGACTTTC
CDR3aa: CASSSRTSGSTSGANVLTF

d_gene: NA
len: 11
j_gene: TRBJ1-1
v_gene: TRBV30
abundance: NA
CDR3nt: TGTGCCTACCGGGTGAACACTGAAGCTTTCTTT
CDR3aa: CAYRVNTEAFF

d_gene: NA
len: 14
j_gene: TRBJ1-1
v_gene: TRBV28
abundance: NA
CDR3nt: TGTGCCAGCAGTTTACAGGGAGCATACACTGAAGCTTTCTTT
CDR3aa: CASSLQGAYTEAFF

d_gene: NA
len: 14
j_gene: TRBJ2-7
v_gene: TRBV27
abundance: NA
CDR3nt: TGTGCCAGCAGGTCCACTTCTGTTACCTACGAGCAGTACTTC
CDR3aa: CASRSTSVTYEQYF

d_gene: NA
len: 14
j_gene: TRBJ2-3
v_gene: TRBV18
abundance: NA
CDR3nt: TGTGCCAGCTCCCCGGGGACGGGCACAGATACGCAGTATTTT
CDR3aa: CASSPGTGTDTQYF

d_gene: NA
len: 12
j_gene: TRBJ2-6
v_gene: TRBV6-1
abundance: few
CDR3nt: TGTGCCAGCAACTCTGGGGCCAACGTCCTGACTTTC
CDR3aa: CASNSGANVLTF

d_gene: TRBD2
len: 15
j_gene: TRBJ2-1
v_gene: TRBV15
abundance: once
CDR3nt: TGTGCCACCAGCAGAGGAGCTAGCGGGATCGCGGAGCAGTTCTTC
CDR3aa: CATSRGASGIAEQFF

d_gene: TRBD2
len: 16
j_gene: TRBJ2-7
v_gene: TRBV7-8
abundance: NA
CDR3nt: TGTGCCAGCAGTCCGACAGGGACTAGCGGAACGCGCGAGCAGTACTTC
CDR3aa: CASSPTGTSGTREQYF

d_gene: NA
len: 14
j_gene: TRBJ1-2
v_gene: TRBV11-2
abundance: NA
CDR3nt: TGTGCCAGCAGCTTAGATGACAGGTATCGCGGCTACACCTTC
CDR3aa: CASSLDDRYRGYTF

d_gene: NA
len: 18
j_gene: TRBJ2-2
v_gene: TRBV7-9
abundance: once
CDR3nt: TGTGCCAGCAGCCGGGATACCCCAGCACCCGGGAACACCGGGGAGCTGTTTTTT
CDR3aa: CASSRDTPAPGNTGELFF

d_gene: TRBD1
len: 15
j_gene: TRBJ2-7
v_gene: TRBV7-2
abundance: NA
CDR3nt: TGTGCCAGCAGCCTCCCCGGACAGGGGGCCTACGAGCAGTACTTC
CDR3aa: CASSLPGQGAYEQYF

d_gene: TRBD1
len: 13
j_gene: TRBJ1-5
v_gene: TRBV6-4
abundance: NA
CDR3nt: TGTGCCAGCAGCTCCGACAGGGAACAGCCCCAGCATTTT
CDR3aa: CASSSDREQPQHF

d_gene: NA
len: 15
j_gene: TRBJ1-3
v_gene: TRBV16
abundance: few
CDR3nt: TGTGCCAGCAGCCAATTCGAGGGGCTCGGAAACACCATATATTTT
CDR3aa: CASSQFEGLGNTIYF

d_gene: NA
len: 13
j_gene: TRBJ1-5
v_gene: TRBV7-2
abundance: NA
CDR3nt: TGTGCCAGCAGCTGGACAACAAATCAGCCCCAGCATTTT
CDR3aa: CASSWTTNQPQHF

d_gene: NA
len: 13
j_gene: TRBJ1-5
v_gene: TRBV6-5
abundance: NA
CDR3nt: TGTGCCAGCAGTTCGGCGGGGAGGCAGCCCCAGCATTTT
CDR3aa: CASSSAGRQPQHF

d_gene: NA
len: 12
j_gene: TRBJ1-1
v_gene: TRBV10-3
abundance: many
CDR3nt: TGTGCCAGCCAGGGGCCAACCCCTGAAGCTTTCTTT
CDR3aa: CASQGPTPEAFF

d_gene: TRBD1
len: 14
j_gene: TRBJ1-2
v_gene: TRBV6-1
abundance: NA
CDR3nt: TGTGCCAGCAGTGAATTGGGACAGGGCTCTGGCTACACCTTC
CDR3aa: CASSELGQGSGYTF

d_gene: NA
len: 15
j_gene: TRBJ1-1
v_gene: TRBV4-3
abundance: NA
CDR3nt: TGCGCCAGCAGCCAAGATTCGGGGGTGGGTACTGAAGCTTTCTTT
CDR3aa: CASSQDSGVGTEAFF

d_gene: NA
len: 15
j_gene: TRBJ2-3
v_gene: TRBV29-1
abundance: once
CDR3nt: TGCAGCGTTGCATCCCTAGCGTCATTAACAGATACGCAGTATTTT
CDR3aa: CSVASLASLTDTQYF

d_gene: TRBD1
len: 14
j_gene: TRBJ2-2
v_gene: TRBV25-1
abundance: once
CDR3nt: TGTGCCAGCGGGGACAGGATGAACACCAGGGAGCTGTTTTTT
CDR3aa: CASGDRMNTRELFF

d_gene: TRBD2
len: 15
j_gene: TRBJ2-3
v_gene: TRBV5-1
abundance: once
CDR3nt: TGCGCCAGCAGCGTCACCGGGACTAGCATTGGCCTTCAGTATTTT
CDR3aa: CASSVTGTSIGLQYF

d_gene: NA
len: 14
j_gene: TRBJ2-1
v_gene: TRBV4-3
abundance: NA
CDR3nt: TGCGCCAGCAGCCAAGATCGAACTAGCACTGAGCAGTTCTTC
CDR3aa: CASSQDRTSTEQFF

d_gene: NA
len: 13
j_gene: TRBJ1-1
v_gene: TRBV25-1
abundance: few
CDR3nt: TGTGCCAGCAGTGATGGGACGGCTCCTTTCGCTTTCTTT
CDR3aa: CASSDGTAPFAFF

d_gene: NA
len: 15
j_gene: TRBJ2-7
v_gene: TRBV28
abundance: few
CDR3nt: TGTGCCAGCAGTTCTATACCGGGCCAACCCTACGAGCAGTACTTC
CDR3aa: CASSSIPGQPYEQYF

d_gene: NA
len: 15
j_gene: TRBJ1-6
v_gene: TRBV5-1
abundance: NA
CDR3nt: TGCGCCAGCAGCTTGGAAGGCCCACATAATTCACCCCTCCACTTT
CDR3aa: CASSLEGPHNSPLHF